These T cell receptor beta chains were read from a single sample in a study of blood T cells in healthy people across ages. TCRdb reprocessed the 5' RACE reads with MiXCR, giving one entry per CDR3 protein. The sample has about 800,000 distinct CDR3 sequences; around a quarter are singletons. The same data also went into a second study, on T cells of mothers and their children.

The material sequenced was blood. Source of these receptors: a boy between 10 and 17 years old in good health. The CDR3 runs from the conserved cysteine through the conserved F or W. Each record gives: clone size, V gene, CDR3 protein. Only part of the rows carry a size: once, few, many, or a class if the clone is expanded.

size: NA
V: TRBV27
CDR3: CASSDRVSNTEAFF

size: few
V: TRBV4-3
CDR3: CASSQDRARTYNEQFF

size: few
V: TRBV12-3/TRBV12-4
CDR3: CASSRQTRPTDTQYF

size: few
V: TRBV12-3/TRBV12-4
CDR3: CASSFMLSSGGAWETQYF

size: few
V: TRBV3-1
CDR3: CASSQNLGRRRTDTQYF

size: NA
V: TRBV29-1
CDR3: CSAAGRSYGYTF

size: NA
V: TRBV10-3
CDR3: CAISESEAPDEQFF

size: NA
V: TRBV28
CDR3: CASSLSGRGTNYGYTF

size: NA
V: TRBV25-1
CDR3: CASSGEPPDEQYF

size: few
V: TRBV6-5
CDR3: CASSYAVNTEAFF

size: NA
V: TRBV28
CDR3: CASSVSGDSPITDTQYF

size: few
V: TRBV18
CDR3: CASSLELFSGANVLTF

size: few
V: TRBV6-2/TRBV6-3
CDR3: CASTPDGGFQETQYF

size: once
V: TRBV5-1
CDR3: CASSLVTSGGTIEQFF

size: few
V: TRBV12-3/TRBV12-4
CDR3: CASSRMGTGTNEKLFF

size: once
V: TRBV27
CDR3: CASSLALAGRNEQFF

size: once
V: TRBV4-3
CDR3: CATSQEWSYNQPQHF

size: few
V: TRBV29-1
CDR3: CSVASGQGNYGYTF

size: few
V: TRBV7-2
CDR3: CASSPYPPSGNEQFF

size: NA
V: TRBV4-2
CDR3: CASSQDPTGSGSPLHF

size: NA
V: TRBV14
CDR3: CASSPRDIDYEQYF

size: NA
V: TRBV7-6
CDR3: CASGLEGQYSPLHF

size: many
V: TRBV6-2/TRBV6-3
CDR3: CASSRRYNEQFF

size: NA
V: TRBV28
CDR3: CASSLRTSGDHNEQFF

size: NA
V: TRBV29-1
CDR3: CSVEERDGTYEQYF

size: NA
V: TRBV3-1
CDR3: CASSLGTGGSNTEAFF

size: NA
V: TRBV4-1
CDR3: CASSSRWEDNQETQYF